A single sample is the source of the 7 T cell receptor beta chains below, sequenced in a study of blood T cell repertoires in COVID-19. TCRdb's table, derived via immunoSEQ multiplex PCR, lists solely in-frame clones and lacks some. The data contain 200,000 to 250,000 clones, roughly 86% of them singletons. Sequencing used peripheral blood. The receptors were sampled from a woman aged 25 to 45 who had recovered from COVID-19.

The chain recombines TRBV6-5 with TRBJ1-1; TRBD1 might be the D (6 bases). CDR1 MNHEY and CDR2 SVGAGI come from the germline V gene. This CDR3 contains 16 residues. V was clipped by 0 bases and J by 0 bases, with 11 bases between them. The CDR3 region is CASSYSPGAMNTEAFF. In nucleotides, the CDR3 is TGTGCCAGCAGTTACTCACCAGGGGCTATGAACACTGAAGCTTTCTTT.

This rearrangement joins TRBV6-5 to TRBJ2-7; 10 nucleotides align to TRBD2. Germline CDR1 MNHEY, CDR2 SVGAGI. After removal of 6 bases from V and 2 bases from J, the junction contained 7 bases not matched to a gene. The CDR3 totals 15 residues. CDR3 region: CASSHPLAGAYEQYF. In DNA, the CDR3 is TGTGCCAGCAGCCACCCGCTAGCGGGGGCCTACGAGCAGTACTTC.

The chain links TRBV27 to TRBJ1-4, with 7 nucleotides matching TRBD1. The trim removed 3 bases at V and 8 bases at J, leaving 3 bases unmatched. Germline V gene lookup returns CDR1 MNHEY and CDR2 SMNVEV (reference sequence). This CDR3 is built from 13 residues. This CDR3 is CASSFRGQEKLFF. DNA of the CDR3: TGTGCCAGCAGTTTCAGGGGACAGGAAAAACTGTTTTTT.

The chain joins TRBV5-1 to TRBJ1-2, with D maybe TRBD1 (6 bases). The CDR3 spans 15 residues. The germline V gene has CDR1 SGHRS and CDR2 YFSETQ. Deletions cut 0 bases from V and 7 bases from J, with 16 bases between. CDR3 DNA: TGCGCCAGCAGCTTGGATCGTGGCAGGGGTCGTGGCTACACCTTC. This gives the protein CASSLDRGRGRGYTF.

The gene calls are TRBV7-8 and TRBJ1-1; TRBD1 is a possible D gene (5 bases). The V gene's germline CDR1 is SGHVS and CDR2 FQNEAQ. The CDR3 length is 16 residues. Between the trimmed V and J ends, which lost 0 bases and 3 bases, there was a span of 14 bases. CDR3 loop: CASSLAASGWDTEAFF. CDR3 sequence (DNA): TGTGCCAGCAGCTTAGCCGCTTCAGGGTGGGACACTGAAGCTTTCTTT.

This chain connects TRBV6-2 or TRBV6-3 to TRBJ1-1; D uncertain. The CDR3 covers 13 residues. V was shortened by 5 bases and J by 1 base, with 8 bases between the two germline ends. Per the germline V gene, CDR1 is MNHEY and CDR2 is SVGEGT. In DNA, the CDR3 is TGTGCCAGCAGTCACCAGTCGAACACTGAAGCTTTCTTT. Translating gives CASSHQSNTEAFF.

The chain joins TRBV13 to TRBJ1-1, with 7 bases fitting TRBD1. The CDR3 extends over 11 amino acids. Germline V gene data show CDR1 as PRHDT and CDR2 as FYEKMQ (reference sequence). Trimming removed 4 bases from V and 9 bases from J; junction bases left unmatched: 2. The CDR3 DNA reads TGTGCCAGCAGCTCGACAGGGCAAGCTTTCTTT. It is translated as CASSSTGQAFF. Using reference TRBV13 and TRBJ1-1 for the parts outside the CDR3, the full variable domain is AAGVIQSPRHLIKEKRETATLKCYPIPRHDTVYWYQQGPGQDPQFLISFYEKMQSDKGSIPDRFSAQQFSDYHSELNMSSLELGDSALYFCASSSTGQAFFGQGTRLTVV.